These T cell receptor beta chains were read from a single sample in a study of response to subunit inactivated influenza vaccine. TCRdb re-called the RT-PCR reads through MiXCR, storing one row per CDR3 protein. The table shows some 480,000 distinct CDR3 sequences, with roughly 11% occurring only once. The specimen comprised PBMCs from blood, sampled roughly 46 days after vaccination. The receptors come from a man in his fifties or sixties who received an inactivated influenza vaccine. Both conserved end residues are trimmed from each CDR3.

>TRBV12-3/TRBV12-4
ASSLRAGAAYGYT
>TRBV12-3/TRBV12-4
ASSFMSGGSELF
>TRBV3-1
ASRGTAGFSPLH
>TRBV2
ASHWDSNTGELF
>TRBV19
ASTTRIGNTIY
>TRBV6-2/TRBV6-3
ASSYRARLGYEQY
>TRBV28
ASTSKPETQY
>TRBV9
ASSAEGDEQY
>TRBV6-2/TRBV6-3
ASSPYKNQETQY
>TRBV10-3
AISTQQTYEQY
>TRBV6-1
ASSKALNYGYT
>TRBV20-1
SAVRTSGIREGEQF
>TRBV20-1
SASTIQRENTDTQY
>TRBV6-2/TRBV6-3
ASSYPGHFTGELF
>TRBV20-1
SASGVYSNQPQH
>TRBV20-1
SARSPRTEAF